A selection of T cell receptor beta chains follows, all from one sample in a study of vaccination effects on CD4 cells after COVID-19. The method was immunoSEQ multiplex PCR; TCRdb's version includes in-frame clones alone and lacks a portion of them. Of more than 60,000 clones in the sample, 74% were seen once. These receptors have no identified antigens. The specimen comprised CD4+ T cells from PBMCs cultured with HCoV-229E spike peptides, sampled after COVID-19 vaccination. The receptors come from a human donor who received a COVID-19 vaccine. Both conserved end residues are part of each CDR3. A D gene is named only where the DNA matches it firmly. Some rows have no size entry. The others give once, few or many, or a class for an expanded clone.

clone size,D gene,J gene,V gene,CDR3 DNA,CDR3 protein
.,TRBD1,TRBJ1-1,TRBV5-1,TGCGCCAGCAGCGCCAACAGGGGGGGCATCACTGAAGCTTTCTTT,CASSANRGGITEAFF
.,.,TRBJ2-1,TRBV11-2,TGTGCCAGCAGCTTATTAGGACAACGATACAATGAGCAGTTCTTC,CASSLLGQRYNEQFF
.,TRBD1,TRBJ1-2,TRBV28,TGTGCCAGCACCGTACAGACAGGGGGCAGTAATGGCTACACCTTC,CASTVQTGGSNGYTF
.,.,TRBJ2-3,TRBV5-6,TGTGCCAGCAGCTCTGGACCCGGATTCACAGATACGCAGTATTTT,CASSSGPGFTDTQYF
.,.,TRBJ2-3,TRBV6-4,TGTGCCAGCAGTTTAACGTACACAGATACGCAGTATTTT,CASSLTYTDTQYF
.,TRBD2,TRBJ2-5,TRBV28,TGTGCCAGCAGTTTATCCGCCGCTAGCGGGGGCGGTGAGACCCAGTACTTC,CASSLSAASGGGETQYF
.,TRBD1,TRBJ1-5,TRBV16,TGTGCCAGCAGCCGAGGGACAGGGAGCCAGCCCCAGCATTTT,CASSRGTGSQPQHF
.,TRBD2,TRBJ2-5,TRBV7-3,TGTGCCAGCAGCTTAAGCGGGGGGGTTCAAGAGACCCAGTACTTC,CASSLSGGVQETQYF
.,.,TRBJ2-3,TRBV18,TGTGCCAGCTCACCAGGCGGGACCACAGATACGCAGTATTTT,CASSPGGTTDTQYF
.,.,TRBJ2-5,TRBV9,TGTGCCAGCAGCGTGGAAGGCTGGGGGGCGGAGACCCAGTACTTC,CASSVEGWGAETQYF
.,TRBD1,TRBJ2-2,TRBV19,TGTGCCAGTAACCCAATCCCCGGGACAGGGAACACCGGGGAGCTGTTTTTT,CASNPIPGTGNTGELFF
.,.,TRBJ1-6,TRBV6-4,TGTGCCAGCAGTGACTCGCAGGGGTCTAGCTCACCCCTCCACTTT,CASSDSQGSSSPLHF
few,.,TRBJ1-5,TRBV20-1,TGCAGTGCCCGGGGGAATCAGCCCCAGCATTTT,CSARGNQPQHF
few,TRBD1,TRBJ2-2,TRBV19,TGTGCCAGTAGTCGTGTGCAGGGGGCTGGCACCGGGGAGCTGTTTTTT,CASSRVQGAGTGELFF
.,.,TRBJ2-2,TRBV4-1,TGCGCCAGCAGCCAAGATTGGTTCCAGGGGCCGTTAAACACCGGGGAGCTGTTTTTT,CASSQDWFQGPLNTGELFF
.,.,TRBJ1-1,TRBV19,TGTGCCAGTAGTCCACTACCTGGACGGGATTACAACACTGAAGCTTTCTTT,CASSPLPGRDYNTEAFF
.,.,TRBJ1-2,TRBV4-1,TGCGCCAGCAGCCAAGATTCGGCTGGAGGTTGGTATGGCTACACCTTC,CASSQDSAGGWYGYTF
.,TRBD1,TRBJ2-2,TRBV24-1,TGTGCCACCAGTGCCTACAGGGGAACGAACACCGGGGAGCTGTTTTTT,CATSAYRGTNTGELFF